This TCR beta chain was recorded in a study of blood T cell repertoires in COVID-19. In the study overall: Acute and convalescent COVID-19 samples came from the United States, Italy and Spain.

V was shortened by 8 bases and J by 2 bases, with 10 bases between the two germline ends. This CDR3 contains 13 residues. The method was immunoSEQ multiplex PCR; TCRdb's version includes in-frame clones alone and lacks a portion of them. The table includes roughly 140,000 clones, around 87% detected once. The sequencing sample was made of PBMCs or T cells enriched from blood (not recorded which). The gene calls are TRBV12-3 or TRBV12-4 and TRBJ1-3; D is undetermined. The TCR sequence derives from a man aged 55 to 70 who had recovered from COVID-19. CDR3 bases: TGTGCCAGCCGGGTGAGGGCTGGAAACACCATATATTTT. Amino acid sequence: CASRVRAGNTIYF.